This entry describes one T cell receptor beta chain. The data were taken from a study of cytomegalovirus exposure and HLA in healthy donors. PCR amplification relied on 60 Vbeta primers (plus 13 Jbeta primers). Assay: immunoSEQ multiplex PCR; the TCRdb copy retains only in-frame clones and omits some. The sample shows 100,000 to 150,000 clones, 17% of them seen only once. Germline-derived CDR1 and CDR2 are SGHNT and YYREEE (reference sequence). Trimming removed 0 bases at V and 3 bases at J, with 13 bases between. The CDR3 loop spans 16 amino acids. This TCR came from a female donor in good health and CMV-seropositive. Sequenced input: PBMCs. The V gene is TRBV5-4, the J gene TRBJ2-1; a possible D gene is TRBD2 (5 bases). The DNA of the CDR3 is TGTGCCAGCAGCTTGGAGCGAGGGTTTATCTACAATGAGCAGTTCTTC. As protein: CASSLERGFIYNEQFF.